This T cell receptor (beta chain) stems from a study of cytomegalovirus exposure and HLA in healthy donors. The study, taken as a whole, reports: Analyses of presence and absence presupposed an approximately uniform sequencing depth across donors. A later analysis reportedly found fewer N-insertions in an Asian-associated ancestry cluster than the approximately 670-donor mean. Highly shared sequence variants in one cluster were likely a sequencing artifact. Reports indicated that the classifier achieved high specificity and sensitivity in diagnosing cytomegalovirus status.

Remarks on this clone: Its antigen is undetermined.

The PCR employed 60 Vbeta primers together with 13 Jbeta primers. Method: immunoSEQ multiplex PCR; TCRdb's copy keeps in-frame clones and lacks some. The sample shows about 130,000 clones, 80% of them seen only once. The CDR3 runs to 15 residues. Trimming removed 3 bases at V and 2 bases at J, with 14 bases between. The germline gives CDR1 SGDLS, CDR2 YYNGEE. The rearrangement links TRBV9 to TRBJ1-1; possible D gene TRBD1, 6 bases. Sample: PBMCs. The TCR originated in a woman aged 35 to 49 in good health and CMV-seronegative. The CDR3 DNA reads as TGTGCCAGCAGCGGCAGGGGACCCTATAACACTGAAGCTTTCTTT. Amino acid sequence: CASSGRGPYNTEAFF.